This T cell receptor (beta chain) was captured in a study of CD8 T cells in ankylosing spondylitis. Findings of the study overall: For ankylosing spondylitis blood, a TCR beta motif of roughly 8 highly homologous variants appeared characteristic.

As for this clonotype: Its matching antigen is unknown.

Quantitative 5'-RACE with molecular barcodes produced the TCR beta libraries. A single record per CDR3 protein comes from TCRdb applying MiXCR to the 5' RACE reads. The sample lists 200,000 to 250,000 distinct CDR3 sequences; about 7.3% were seen once. The sample was blood, either unsorted or a sorted T cell fraction (not recorded which). The clonotype was recovered from a male donor with ankylosing spondylitis.

CDR3 in amino acids: CASSYRDKPNEQFF. Written as DNA, the CDR3 is TGTGCCAGCAGTTACCGGGACAAACCAAATGAGCAGTTCTTC. The chain joins TRBV6-5 to TRBJ2-1; a possible D gene is TRBD1 (6 bases). V lost 2 bases and J 7 bases, leaving 12 bases between the germline ends. The CDR3 has 14 residues. From germline, CDR1 is MNHEY and CDR2 SVGAGI.